Given below is one T cell receptor (beta chain) in context. It lacks a known antigen. Qualities for individual bases were not recorded, and no much larger clone is one base off. The data originate from a study of T-cell memory formation after mild COVID-19 (dated by TCRdb to 2020 to 2023). For context, the study as a whole: TCR sequence clusters from the two donors were largely donor specific. The cohort was made up of two young adult volunteers, one female and one male, who were previously healthy. In two donors, T-cell clones that expanded and contracted after mild COVID-19 were followed by sequencing TCRalpha and TCRbeta repertoires longitudinally. Findings and caveats that apply to the study as a whole: Contracting CD4+ clones turned up mainly in the CM and EM memory subsets, whereas EMRA was where CD8+ clones were enriched. SARS-CoV-2 specificity of the second-wave clones peaking on day 37 was not confirmed. Only two mild cases were covered in the study, and larger cohorts including severe cases with pre-infection samples were considered necessary. Clones contracting from day 15 to 85 had balanced CD4/CD8 phenotypes, while a second wave expanding from day 15 to 37 was biased towards CD4+. Some responding clones were detected in pre-infection memory, suggesting pre-existing cross-reactive memory T cells joined the SARS-CoV-2 response.

The CDR3 goes from the cysteine to the phenylalanine over 12 residues. Here the CDR3 DNA is all that survives: 36 bases in frame from base 1. From a lookup of the germline V gene (reference sequence), CDR1 and CDR2 are GTSNPN and SVGIG. Clipping removes 4 bases from V and 4 bases from J, with 1 as the unmatched junction base count. Sequencing used an Illumina NovaSeq 6000. TCRalpha and TCRbeta cDNA libraries were built by 5'RACE with constant-segment primers, adding sample barcodes and unique molecular identifiers. RNA was extracted from every sample with Trizol reagent. Library amplification was performed in two PCR steps, and a second sample barcode and Illumina TruSeq adapters were introduced in the second step. Sequencing of the libraries was done on an Illumina NovaSeq, producing 2 x 150 bp paired-end reads. The study's own analysis went as follows. Reads were demultiplexed and collapsed into UMI-guided consensus sequences with migec v1.2.7. Using mixcr v2.1.11, UMI consensuses were aligned to TRA and TRB V and J templates and then assembled into clonotypes. A clonotype was counted as expanded or contracted only when both edgeR and NoisET called the clonotype significant, with the noise models trained on biological replicates. For edgeR calls, the thresholds were a false discovery rate-adjusted p below 0.01 and a log2 fold-change of 1. PCA with hierarchical clustering of max-normalized trajectories of the 1000 most abundant clonotypes was used as exploratory dynamics analysis. Separately sequenced CD4+ and CD8+ repertoires were used to assign the CD4 or CD8 phenotype of responding clones. TCRdb ran its own pipeline on the public reads, namely fastp trimming at Q25 and MiXCR clone calling, and kept in-frame beta chains. For every CDR3 protein sequence, its rows merge into one entry that carries the most common genes and DNA. For this entry, the V and J calls and clone size follow TCRdb and not the study's own pipeline. Recorded for this sample are under 300,000 distinct CDR3 sequences; 8% to 10% of them occurred a single time. In total, the top ten clones hold under 25% of the sample.

Ficoll-Paque density gradient centrifugation was the method used to isolate PBMCs. The sample consisted of PBMCs or a T cell subset sorted from them (not recorded which). The TCR sequence derives from a man aged 18 to 35 who had mild COVID-19 (a few samples of this study predate the infection). The sample titles of this study are shuffled in the database, so cell type and time point are left out; the donor was told from shared clones. The sequence joins TRBV30 to TRBJ2-5, with TRBD1 identical over 9 junction bases. In nucleotides, the sequence is TGTGCCTGGATGGACAGGGGAGAGACCCAGTACTTC. Its protein product is CAWMDRGETQYF. Beyond the CDR3, the reference TRBV30 and TRBJ2-5 genes provide the residues; the full variable domain reads: SQTIHQWPATLVQPVGSPLSLECTVEGTSNPNLYWYRQAAGRGLQLLFYSVGIGQISSEVPQNLSASRPQDRQFILSSKKLLLSDSGFYLCAWMDRGETQYFGPGTRLLVL.